A few counts support the clone carrying this T cell receptor beta chain. Trimming removed 1 base at V and 0 bases at J, with 13 bases between. Germline V gene data show CDR1 as LGHNA and CDR2 as YSLEER. The length of the CDR3 is 16 residues. The study ran its PCR with 60 Vbeta and 13 Jbeta primers. Libraries were prepared by immunoSEQ multiplex PCR; TCRdb keeps only in-frame clonotypes and omits some of them. The sample contains some 100,000 clones, about 80% of which appear only once. The data originate from a study of cytomegalovirus exposure and HLA in healthy donors. This receptor was obtained from a woman in her forties or fifties in good health and CMV-seropositive. Sequenced: PBMCs. J is TRBJ2-7 and V is TRBV4-3; D might be TRBD1 (6 bases). This chain's CDR3 is CASSQGPGGLSYEQYF. For the CDR3, the DNA is TGCGCCAGCAGCCAAGGGCCTGGGGGCCTCTCCTACGAGCAGTACTTC.